Described below is a single TCR beta chain sequence and its context. The specificity of this receptor is unknown. Base qualities are not provided; no much larger clone lies one nucleotide away. This sample stems from a study of cytomegalovirus exposure and HLA in healthy donors (dated by TCRdb to the late 2010s). Describing the broader study: A later analysis indicated that the roughly 130 validation repertoires were generated on the platform also employed for the 700 or so repertoires of the first cohort. The study aimed to test whether cataloging public T cell receptors could reveal signatures of past pathogen exposure. A separate validation cohort of roughly 130 different subjects was used in addition to the 666-subject first cohort. To predict cytomegalovirus infection status, the study combined high-throughput TCR immunosequencing, statistical association of individual TCRs with disease status, and machine learning.

Donors formed part of the validation cohort, which comprised 120 subjects and was distinct from the first cohort of roughly 600 subjects. For CDR1 and CDR2, the germline V gene (reference sequence) lists GTSNPN and SVGIG. V sheds 4 bases and J sheds 0 bases, leaving 6 bases between their ends. The CDR3 goes from the cysteine to the phenylalanine over 12 residues. CDR3 DNA is the only sequence kept; it has 36 bases, read in frame from the first base. The library was made by the immunoSEQ multiplex PCR assay. In the source study's methods: To diagnose cytomegalovirus status from the catalog of TCR beta chain sequences, a statistical classification framework was built. The table was pulled from immuneACCESS by TCRdb, which kept in-frame rearrangements only. Such tables lose some clones; where checked, under half of the loss comes from unresolved V genes, and the rest has no known cause. The DNA gave D and trimming, while V, J and clone size come from that table. The sample table lists about 120,000 clones, 88% of them with a count of one. The leading ten clones occupy roughly 6% of the sample.

Study-wide findings and limitations: In both the original and validation cohorts, the classifier was reported to diagnose cytomegalovirus status with high specificity and sensitivity. A total of about 180 TCR beta chains were listed by the study as associated with cytomegalovirus. According to the authors, the approach could potentially be generalized to other disease states and immunological phenotypes. In vitro tests confirmed that a few of the cytomegalovirus-associated TCR beta chains recognize cytomegalovirus antigens. Most TCR sequences were observed very rarely across donors, whereas some public TCRs were present in many individuals. A later analysis had no HLA typing for the validation cohort, so co-occurrence there was scored across all 130 or so repertoires. A later analysis found that TCRs clustered in the first cohort also tended to co-occur in the 120 validation repertoires, with 94% of cluster scores above 0.

The sequence links TRBV30 to TRBJ2-5, with TRBD2 tentatively as D gene (5 bases match). The sample was PBMCs. The source of this sequence is a woman under 30 in good health and CMV-seropositive. The CDR3 amino acid sequence is: CAWTGNQETQYF. In nucleotide form, the sequence is TGTGCCTGGACGGGAAACCAAGAGACCCAGTACTTC.